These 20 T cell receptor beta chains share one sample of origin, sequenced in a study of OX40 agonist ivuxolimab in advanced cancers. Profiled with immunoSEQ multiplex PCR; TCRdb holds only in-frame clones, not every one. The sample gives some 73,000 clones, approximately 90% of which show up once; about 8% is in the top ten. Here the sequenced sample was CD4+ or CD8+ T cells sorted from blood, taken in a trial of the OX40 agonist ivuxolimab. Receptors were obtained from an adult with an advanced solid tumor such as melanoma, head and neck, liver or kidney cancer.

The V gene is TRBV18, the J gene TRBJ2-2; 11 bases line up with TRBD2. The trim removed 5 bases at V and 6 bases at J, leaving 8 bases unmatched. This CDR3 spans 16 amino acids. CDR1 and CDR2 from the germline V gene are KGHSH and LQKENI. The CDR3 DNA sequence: TGTGCCAGCTCAATTCAACTAGCGGGAGCTTCCGGGGAGCTGTTTTTT. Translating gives CASSIQLAGASGELFF. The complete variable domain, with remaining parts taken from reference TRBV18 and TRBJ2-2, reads NAGVMQNPRHLVRRRGQEARLRCSPMKGHSHVYWYRQLPEEGLKFMVYLQKENIIDESGMPKERFSAEFPKEGPSILRIQQVVRGDSAAYFCASSIQLAGASGELFFGEGSRLTVL.

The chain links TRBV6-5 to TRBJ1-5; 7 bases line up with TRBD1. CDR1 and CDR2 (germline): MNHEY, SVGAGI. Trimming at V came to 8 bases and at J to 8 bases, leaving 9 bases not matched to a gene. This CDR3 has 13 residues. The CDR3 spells CASGFEQGKPQHF. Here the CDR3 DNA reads TGTGCCAGCGGATTCGAACAGGGGAAGCCCCAGCATTTT.

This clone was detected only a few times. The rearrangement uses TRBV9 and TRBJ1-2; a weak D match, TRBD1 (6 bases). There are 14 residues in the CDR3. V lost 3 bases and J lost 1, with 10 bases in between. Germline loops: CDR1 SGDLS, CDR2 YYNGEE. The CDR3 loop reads CASSDTQGNYGYTF. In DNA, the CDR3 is TGTGCCAGCAGCGATACACAGGGTAACTATGGCTACACCTTC.

CDR3 protein: CASSSRDSLYNSPLHF. Written as DNA, the CDR3 is TGTGCCAGCAGCTCTCGGGACTCCCTCTATAATTCACCCCTCCACTTT. V and J are TRBV7-3 and TRBJ1-6; D is perhaps TRBD1 (5 bases). V was clipped by 4 bases and J by 3 bases, with 13 bases between them. The CDR3 has 16 amino acids. Per the germline V gene, CDR1 is SGHTA and CDR2 is FQGTGA.

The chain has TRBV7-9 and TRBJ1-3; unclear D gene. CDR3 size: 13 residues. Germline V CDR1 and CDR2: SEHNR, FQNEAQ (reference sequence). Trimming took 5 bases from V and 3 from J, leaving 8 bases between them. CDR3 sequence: CASSASGGNTIYF. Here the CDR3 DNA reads TGTGCCAGCAGCGCATCGGGTGGAAACACCATATATTTT.

CDR3 residues: CASRPNDGYNQPQHF. DNA for the CDR3: TGTGCCAGCCGCCCAAACGACGGATACAATCAGCCCCAGCATTTT. The V gene is TRBV28, the J gene TRBJ1-5; D is uncertain. Germline values: CDR1 MDHEN, CDR2 SYDVKM. Trimming stripped 8 bases from V and 3 bases from J, with 17 bases between. The CDR3 loop spans 15 amino acids.

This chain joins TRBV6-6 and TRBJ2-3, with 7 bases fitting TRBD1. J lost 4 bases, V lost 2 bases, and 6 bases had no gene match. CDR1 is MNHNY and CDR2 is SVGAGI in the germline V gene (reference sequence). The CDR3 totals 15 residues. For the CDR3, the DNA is TGTGCCAGCAGTTACACAGGGGAAGGGGCAGATACGCAGTATTTT. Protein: CASSYTGEGADTQYF.

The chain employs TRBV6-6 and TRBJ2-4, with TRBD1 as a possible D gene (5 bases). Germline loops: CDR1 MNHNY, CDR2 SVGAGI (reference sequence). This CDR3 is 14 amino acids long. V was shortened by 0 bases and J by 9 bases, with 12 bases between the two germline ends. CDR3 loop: CASSYSAGQSIQYF. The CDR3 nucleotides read TGTGCCAGCAGTTACTCGGCAGGGCAGAGCATTCAGTACTTC.

The CDR3 spells CASSLESPSGNSYEQYF. DNA for the CDR3: TGTGCCAGCAGCTTAGAAAGCCCTAGCGGGAACTCCTACGAGCAGTACTTC. The J gene is TRBJ2-7, the V gene TRBV11-3; 9 positions match TRBD2. This CDR3 comprises 17 residues. Germline lookup yields CDR1 SGHNT and CDR2 YENEEA. Trimming at V came to 0 bases and at J to 0 bases, leaving 6 bases not matched to a gene.

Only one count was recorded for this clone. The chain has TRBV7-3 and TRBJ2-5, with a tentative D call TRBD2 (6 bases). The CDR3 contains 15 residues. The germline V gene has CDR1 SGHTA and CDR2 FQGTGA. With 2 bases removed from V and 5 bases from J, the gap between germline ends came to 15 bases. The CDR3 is CASSLVGSGGETQYF. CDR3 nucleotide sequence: TGTGCCAGCAGCTTAGTGGGCAGCGGAGGGGAGACCCAGTACTTC. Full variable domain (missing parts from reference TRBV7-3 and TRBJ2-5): GAGVSQTPSNKVTEKGKYVELRCDPISGHTALYWYRQSLGQGPEFLIYFQGTGAADDSGLPNDRFFAVRPEGSVSTLKIQRTERGDSAVYLCASSLVGSGGETQYFGPGTRLLVL.

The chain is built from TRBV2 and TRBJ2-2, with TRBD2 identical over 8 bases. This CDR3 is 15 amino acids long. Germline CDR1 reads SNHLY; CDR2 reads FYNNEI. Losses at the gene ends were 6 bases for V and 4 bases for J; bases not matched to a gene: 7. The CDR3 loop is CASSQSGSSTGELFF. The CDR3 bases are TGTGCCAGCAGCCAAAGCGGGAGTAGCACCGGGGAGCTGTTTTTT.

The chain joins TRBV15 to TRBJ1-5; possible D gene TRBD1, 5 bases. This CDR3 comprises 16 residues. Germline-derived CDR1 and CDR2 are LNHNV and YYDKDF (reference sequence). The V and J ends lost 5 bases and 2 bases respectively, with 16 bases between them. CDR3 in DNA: TGTGCCACCAGCCTGGGGCTCTCCGTGGGCAATCAGCCCCAGCATTTT. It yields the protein CATSLGLSVGNQPQHF.

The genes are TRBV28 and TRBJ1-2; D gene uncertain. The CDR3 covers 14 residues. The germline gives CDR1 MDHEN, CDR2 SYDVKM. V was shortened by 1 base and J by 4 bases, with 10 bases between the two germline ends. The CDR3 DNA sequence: TGTGCCAGCAGTTTATCTGGGAGAGCCTATGGCTACACCTTC. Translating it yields CASSLSGRAYGYTF.

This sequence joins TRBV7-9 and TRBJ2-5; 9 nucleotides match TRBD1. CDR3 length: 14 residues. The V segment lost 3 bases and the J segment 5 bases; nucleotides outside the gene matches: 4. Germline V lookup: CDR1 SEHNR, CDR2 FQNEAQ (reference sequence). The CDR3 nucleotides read TGTGCCAGCAGCTTGGACAGGGGAGGGGAGACCCAGTACTTC. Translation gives CASSLDRGGETQYF.

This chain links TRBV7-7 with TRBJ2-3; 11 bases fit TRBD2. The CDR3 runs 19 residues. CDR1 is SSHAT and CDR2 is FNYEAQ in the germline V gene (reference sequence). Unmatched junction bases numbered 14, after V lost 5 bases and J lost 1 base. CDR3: CASSPGRLAGGYGTDTQYF. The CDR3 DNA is TGTGCCAGCAGCCCTGGAAGGCTAGCGGGAGGTTACGGCACAGATACGCAGTATTTT.

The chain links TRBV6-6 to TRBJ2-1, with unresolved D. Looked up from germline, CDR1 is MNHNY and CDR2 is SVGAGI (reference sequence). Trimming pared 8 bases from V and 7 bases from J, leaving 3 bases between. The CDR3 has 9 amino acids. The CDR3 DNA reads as TGTGCCAGCGCTAATGAGCAGTTCTTC. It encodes CASANEQFF.

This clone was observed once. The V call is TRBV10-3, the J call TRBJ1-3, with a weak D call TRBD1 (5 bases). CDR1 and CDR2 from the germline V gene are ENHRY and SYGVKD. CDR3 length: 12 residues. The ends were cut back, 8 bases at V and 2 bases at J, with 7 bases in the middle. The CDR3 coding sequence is TGTGCCATCCAAGGGGCTGGAAACACCATATATTTT. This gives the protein CAIQGAGNTIYF.

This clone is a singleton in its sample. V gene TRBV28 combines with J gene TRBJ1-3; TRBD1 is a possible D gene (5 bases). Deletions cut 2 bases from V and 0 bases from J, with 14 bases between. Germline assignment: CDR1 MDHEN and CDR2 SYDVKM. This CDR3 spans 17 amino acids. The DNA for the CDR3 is TGTGCCAGCAGTTTAATCTCTGGGGCAGACTCTGGAAACACCATATATTTT. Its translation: CASSLISGADSGNTIYF. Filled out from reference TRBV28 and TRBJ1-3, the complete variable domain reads DVKVTQSSRYLVKRTGEKVFLECVQDMDHENMFWYRQDPGLGLRLIYFSYDVKMKEKGDIPEGYSVSREKKERFSLILESASTNQTSMYLCASSLISGADSGNTIYFGEGSWLTVV.

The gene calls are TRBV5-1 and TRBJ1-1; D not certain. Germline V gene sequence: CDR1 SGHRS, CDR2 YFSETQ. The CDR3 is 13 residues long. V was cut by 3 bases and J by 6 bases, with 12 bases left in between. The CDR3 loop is CASSSGWRAEAFF. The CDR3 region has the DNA TGCGCCAGCAGCTCTGGTTGGAGGGCTGAAGCTTTCTTT.

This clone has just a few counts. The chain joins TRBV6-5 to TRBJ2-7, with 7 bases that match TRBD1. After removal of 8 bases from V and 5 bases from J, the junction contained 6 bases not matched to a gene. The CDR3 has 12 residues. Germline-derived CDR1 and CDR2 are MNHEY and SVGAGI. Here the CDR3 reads CASQTGSNEQYF. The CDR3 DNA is TGTGCCAGCCAGACAGGGTCAAACGAGCAGTACTTC.